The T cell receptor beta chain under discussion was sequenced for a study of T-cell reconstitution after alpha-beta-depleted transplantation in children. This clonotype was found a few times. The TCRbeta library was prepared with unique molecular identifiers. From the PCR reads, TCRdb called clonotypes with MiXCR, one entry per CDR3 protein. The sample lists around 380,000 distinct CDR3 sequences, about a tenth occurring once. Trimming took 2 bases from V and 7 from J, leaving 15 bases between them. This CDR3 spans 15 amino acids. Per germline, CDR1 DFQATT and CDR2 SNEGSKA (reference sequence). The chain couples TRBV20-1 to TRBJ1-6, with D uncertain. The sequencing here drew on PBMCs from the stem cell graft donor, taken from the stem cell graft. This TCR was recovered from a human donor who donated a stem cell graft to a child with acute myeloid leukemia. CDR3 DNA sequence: TGCAGTGCTAGATTTGAAGGGCTCCCCAATTCACCCCTCCACTTT. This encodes CSARFEGLPNSPLHF.